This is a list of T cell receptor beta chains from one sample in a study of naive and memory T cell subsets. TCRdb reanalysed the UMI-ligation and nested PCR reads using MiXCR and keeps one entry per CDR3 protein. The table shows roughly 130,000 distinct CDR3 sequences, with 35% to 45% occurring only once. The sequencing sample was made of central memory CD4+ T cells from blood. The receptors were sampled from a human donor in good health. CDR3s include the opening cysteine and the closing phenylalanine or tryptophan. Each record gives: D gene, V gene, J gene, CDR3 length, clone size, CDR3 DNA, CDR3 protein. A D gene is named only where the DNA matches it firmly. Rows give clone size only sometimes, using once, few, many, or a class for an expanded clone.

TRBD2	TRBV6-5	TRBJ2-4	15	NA	TGTGCCAGCAGTTATGCGCGGGGGTCGGGGAGCATTCAGTACTTC	CASSYARGSGSIQYF
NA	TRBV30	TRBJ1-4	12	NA	TGTGCCTGGAGGGCGACAGGTGAAAAACTGTTTTTT	CAWRATGEKLFF
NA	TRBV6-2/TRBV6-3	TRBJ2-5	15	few	TGTGCCAGCAGTTACGTCGGGGGATCCGGAGAGACCCAGTACTTC	CASSYVGGSGETQYF
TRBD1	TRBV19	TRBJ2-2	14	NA	TGTGCCAGTCGATGGGACAGGGTCACCGGGGAGCTGTTTTTT	CASRWDRVTGELFF
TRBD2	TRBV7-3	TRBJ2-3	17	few	TGTGCCAGCAGCCGCGGACTAGCGGGCAGTAGCACAGATACGCAGTATTTT	CASSRGLAGSSTDTQYF
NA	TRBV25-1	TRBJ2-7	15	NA	TGTGCCAGCAGTGAAGTGTTGATAGGGGGACGCGAGCAGTACTTC	CASSEVLIGGREQYF
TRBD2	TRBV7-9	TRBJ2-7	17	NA	TGTGCCAGCAGCCTTTCTAGCGGGGGCCTTTTTCTGGTCGAGCAGTACTTC	CASSLSSGGLFLVEQYF
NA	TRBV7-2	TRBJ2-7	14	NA	TGTGCCAGCAGCCGCGGGGGCGCAGGAGGCGAGCAGTACTTC	CASSRGGAGGEQYF
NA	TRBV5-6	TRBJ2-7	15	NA	TGTGCCAGCAGCCTGGCCCGCGTACAACGGCGAGAGCAGTACTTC	CASSLARVQRREQYF
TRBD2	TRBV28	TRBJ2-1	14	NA	TGTGCCAGCAGCCTTAGCGGGAGGGTTAATGAGCAGTTCTTC	CASSLSGRVNEQFF
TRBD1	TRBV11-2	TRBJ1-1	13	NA	TGTGCCAGCAGCAAGACAGGGGCAACTGAAGCTTTCTTT	CASSKTGATEAFF
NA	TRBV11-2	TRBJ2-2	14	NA	TGTGCCAGCAGCCCCAGCAGATCGCCCGGGGAGCTGTTTTTT	CASSPSRSPGELFF
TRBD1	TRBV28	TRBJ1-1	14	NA	TGTGCCAGCAGTCAGGGGGTTTTGAACACTGAAGCTTTCTTT	CASSQGVLNTEAFF
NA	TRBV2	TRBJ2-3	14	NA	TGTGCCAGCAGTGAATGGCAGGGGACAGATACGCAGTATTTT	CASSEWQGTDTQYF
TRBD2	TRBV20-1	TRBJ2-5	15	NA	TGCAGTGCCGAACTAGCGGGAGGGGGTCAAGAGACCCAGTACTTC	CSAELAGGGQETQYF
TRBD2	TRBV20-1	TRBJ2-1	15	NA	TGCAGTGCTTTGGGGACTAGCGGGTTCTACAATGAGCAGTTCTTC	CSALGTSGFYNEQFF
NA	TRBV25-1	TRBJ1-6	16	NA	TGTGCCAGCAGTGAATACCGGGACATCTCCAATTCACCCCTCCACTTT	CASSEYRDISNSPLHF
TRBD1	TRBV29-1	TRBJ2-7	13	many	TGCAGCGCGGGGACAGGGAGGACCTACGAGCAGTACTTC	CSAGTGRTYEQYF
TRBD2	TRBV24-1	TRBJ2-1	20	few	TGTGCCACCAGTGATTTGCACCCGACCGGACTAGCGGGTTCCTACAATGAGCAGTTCTTC	CATSDLHPTGLAGSYNEQFF
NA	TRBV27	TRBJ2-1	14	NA	TGTGCCAGCAGTAGATTGAACTCCTACAATGAGCAGTTCTTC	CASSRLNSYNEQFF
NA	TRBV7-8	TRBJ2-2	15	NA	TGTGCCAGCAGCTTCAGGGGGAGGGACACCGGGGAGCTGTTTTTT	CASSFRGRDTGELFF
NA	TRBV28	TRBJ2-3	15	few	TGTGCCAGCAGGAGCACCCCTAGCGCCACAGATACGCAGTATTTT	CASRSTPSATDTQYF
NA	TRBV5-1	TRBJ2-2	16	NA	TGCGCCAGCAGCTTGGGCGTACTAGCCTCCACCGGGGAGCTGTTTTTT	CASSLGVLASTGELFF
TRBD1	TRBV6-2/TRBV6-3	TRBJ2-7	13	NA	TGTGCCAGCAGTGGGACAGGCCTATACGAGCAGTACTTC	CASSGTGLYEQYF
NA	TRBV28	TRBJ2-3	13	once	TGTGCCAGCGGGCTAACAGGGCCGGGCACGCAGTATTTT	CASGLTGPGTQYF
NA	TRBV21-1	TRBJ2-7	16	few	TGTGCCAGCAGCAAAGGTCGCGGAAACCTTTCCTACGAGCAGTACTTC	CASSKGRGNLSYEQYF
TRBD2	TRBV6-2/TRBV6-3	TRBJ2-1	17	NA	TGTGCCAGCAGTTACTCGATTGGGCTAGCGGGAGCAGGTGAGCAGTTCTTC	CASSYSIGLAGAGEQFF
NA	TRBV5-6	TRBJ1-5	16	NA	TGTGCCAGCAGCTCGAGGGCCGGAGTTGTCAATCAGCCCCAGCATTTT	CASSSRAGVVNQPQHF
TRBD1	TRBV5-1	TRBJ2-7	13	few	TGCGCCAGCAACCCGACAGGGGGGAACGAGCAGTACTTC	CASNPTGGNEQYF
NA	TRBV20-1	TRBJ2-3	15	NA	TGCAGTGCTAGTCCCGCGGCGCGGGCCACAGATACGCAGTATTTT	CSASPAARATDTQYF